These 7 T cell receptor beta chains came from one sample sequenced in a study of blood T cells in healthy people across ages (dated by TCRdb to between 2014 and 2016). The receptor library was made with 5' RACE. TCRdb records Illumina HiSeq 2500 as the sequencer. The second PCR ran for roughly 6 to 11 cycles and used a J-beta primer mix along with a sample-barcoded 5' primer. TCRdb cleaned the public reads at Q25 with fastp, built clones with MiXCR and kept in-frame beta chains. Rows are combined by CDR3 protein, so each entry shows the most common genes and DNA. Present in this sample are 600,000 to 900,000 distinct CDR3 sequences, 20% to 30% of which were seen just once. The ten largest make up around 2.9% of the sample. This same sample was also taken into another study, of T cells of mothers and their children.

Sequencing was carried out using blood. These TCRs come from a boy aged 5-17 years in good health.

The V gene is TRBV25-1, the J gene TRBJ1-1; 7 bases line up with TRBD1. Germline V gene data show CDR1 as MGHDK and CDR2 as SYGVNS. The junction had 3 bases not matched to a gene; V was cut back by 3 bases and J by 5 bases. The CDR3 extends over 13 amino acids. CDR3 in DNA: TGTGCCAGCAGTGAGCCGGGACAGACTGAAGCTTTCTTT. Translating it yields CASSEPGQTEAFF.

This clonotype was detected a few times. This chain links TRBV7-9 with TRBJ1-2; D is ambiguous. The CDR3 contains 13 residues. V lost 5 bases, J lost 11 bases, and 18 bases lay in between. Per germline, CDR1 SEHNR and CDR2 FQNEAQ (reference sequence). For the CDR3, the DNA is TGTGCCAGCAGCCGGATCGGCGACGAGGGATACACCTTC. Its protein product is CASSRIGDEGYTF.

This clonotype was observed a few times. J is TRBJ2-1 and V is TRBV6-5; D perhaps matches TRBD1 (6 bases). The J call may be in error: the DNA end matches TRBJ2-7 better. From germline, CDR1 is MNHEY and CDR2 SVGAGI. The length of the CDR3 is 15 residues. The CDR3 region has the DNA TGTGCCAGCAGTTACTCGGTCTCCCAGGGGTACGAGCAGTACTTC. Its protein product is CASSYSVSQGYEQYF.

This clonotype was found a few times. The chain is built from TRBV19 and TRBJ1-6; D remains unclear. In germline, CDR1 is LNHDA, CDR2 SQIVND (reference sequence). This CDR3 has 14 amino acids. V lost 6 bases and J 9 bases, leaving 15 bases between the germline ends. The CDR3 DNA reads as TGTGCCAGTAGGTCCGCCGTCGAAGCTTCACCCCTCCACTTT. Its protein is CASRSAVEASPLHF.

There are a few counts of this clonotype. The chain uses TRBV24-1 and TRBJ2-2; D is unresolved. The germline V and J ends were trimmed by 8 bases and 3 bases, with 6 bases remaining between them. Germline V lookup: CDR1 KGHDR, CDR2 SFDVKD. The CDR3 is made up of 12 amino acids. The CDR3 loop is CATMSDTGELFF. The CDR3, as DNA: TGTGCCACCATGTCGGACACCGGGGAGCTGTTTTTT.

This clonotype was seen a few times. V gene TRBV9 combines with J gene TRBJ1-2; 7 nucleotides align to TRBD1. CDR3 length: 18 residues. Germline loops: CDR1 SGDLS, CDR2 YYNGEE. Germline trimming cut 0 bases from V and 2 bases from J; bases unmatched to any gene: 13. CDR3 region: CASSVGEGMGQLNYGYTF. CDR3 nucleotides: TGTGCCAGCAGCGTAGGGGAGGGAATGGGACAGCTAAACTATGGCTACACCTTC.

The J gene is TRBJ1-2, the V gene TRBV4-1; the D is unclear. The CDR3 has 14 amino acids. Germline V lookup: CDR1 MGHRA, CDR2 YSYEKL. Between the trimmed V and J ends, which lost 0 bases and 4 bases, there was a span of 9 bases. CDR3 DNA: TGCGCCAGCAGCCAAGATCAGAGTTTCTATGGCTACACCTTC. Protein: CASSQDQSFYGYTF.